A single sample is the source of the 6 T cell receptor beta chains below, sequenced in a study of untreated major depressive disorder (dated by TCRdb to the late 2010s). Library preparation employed the immunoSEQ multiplex PCR assay. TCRdb obtained this table from immuneACCESS and retained in-frame rearrangements with V and J assigned. These tables miss some clones; where compared with another copy, unresolved V genes account for less than half of the shortfall, and the remainder is unexplained. The sample records approximately 21,000 clones, approximately 89% of which are singletons. The top ten constitute roughly 0.44% of the sample. Sequencing was carried out using CD4+ T cells from PBMCs. These receptors were collected from a woman in her 40s in good health.

The rearrangement links TRBV6-5 to TRBJ2-4; 8 positions match TRBD2. Germline trimming cut 1 base from V and 9 bases from J; bases unmatched to any gene: 2. CDR3 length: 13 amino acids. Germline loops: CDR1 MNHEY, CDR2 SVGAGI. CDR3 protein: CASSYYSGGIQYF. DNA for the CDR3: TGTGCCAGCAGTTACTACAGCGGGGGCATTCAGTACTTC.

The chain combines TRBV2 with TRBJ2-3; the match to TRBD1 covers 11 bases. Germline lookup yields CDR1 SNHLY and CDR2 FYNNEI. V shed 5 bases and J 5 bases; nucleotides not matched to a gene: 6. The CDR3 covers 15 residues. This CDR3 is CASSLPGQGGDTQYF. The CDR3 DNA sequence: TGTGCCAGCAGTCTACCGGGACAGGGGGGAGATACGCAGTATTTT.

This clone was recorded once. The V and J genes are TRBV5-4 and TRBJ2-5; D is unclear. Germline CDR1 is SGHNT and CDR2 is YYREEE (reference sequence). This CDR3 is 12 amino acids long. The V end lost 0 bases, the J end lost 0 bases, and 0 bases lay between the germline ends. Here the CDR3 reads CASSLDQETQYF. CDR3 DNA: TGTGCCAGCAGCTTGGACCAAGAGACCCAGTACTTC.

The chain couples TRBV28 to TRBJ1-2; 9 bases map to TRBD1. Trimming removed 5 bases from V and 2 bases from J; junction bases left unmatched: 0. CDR1 and CDR2 from the germline V gene are MDHEN and SYDVKM. CDR3 size: 13 residues. The CDR3 region is CASSGQGNYGYTF. The CDR3 DNA sequence: TGTGCCAGCAGTGGACAGGGGAACTATGGCTACACCTTC.

The V call is TRBV27, the J call TRBJ1-5, with 9 positions matching TRBD1. The V gene's germline CDR1 is MNHEY and CDR2 SMNVEV (reference sequence). The junction had 9 bases not matched to a gene; V was cut back by 7 bases and J by 5 bases. CDR3 length: 15 residues. CDR3 in amino acids: CASKKGQGRDQPQHF. Here the CDR3 DNA reads TGTGCCAGCAAGAAGGGACAGGGAAGGGATCAGCCCCAGCATTTT.

The chain couples TRBV27 to TRBJ1-5; D may be TRBD1 (6 bases). Germline V CDR1 and CDR2: MNHEY, SMNVEV (reference sequence). Trimming removed 6 bases from V and 5 bases from J, with 14 bases in between. The CDR3 is 14 amino acids. As DNA, the CDR3 is TGTGCCAGCAGCTCTATCAGGGGTGATCAGCCCCAGCATTTT. Residues: CASSSIRGDQPQHF.